What follows are 27 T cell receptor beta chains derived from one specimen sequenced in a study of T cells after posttransplantation cyclophosphamide. Here immunoSEQ multiplex PCR was the method, and the copy in TCRdb shows in-frame clones only, minus some. Among approximately 52,000 clones listed, around 84% were seen once. Sequencing was performed on PBMCs. The receptors stem from a man under 40 with a blood cancer, CMV-positive, and with a related stem cell donor.

This clone was recorded a few times. The V gene is TRBV5-6, the J gene TRBJ1-4; unclear D gene. The length of the CDR3 is 15 residues. Germline V gives CDR1 SGHDT, CDR2 YYEEEE. The germline V and J ends were trimmed by 4 bases and 2 bases, with 12 bases remaining between them. In DNA, the CDR3 is TGTGCCAGCAGCCGCCTCGGAGGGACTAATGAAAAACTGTTTTTT. Amino acid sequence: CASSRLGGTNEKLFF. Drawing the rest from reference TRBV5-6 and TRBJ1-4, the complete variable domain is DAGVTQSPTHLIKTRGQQVTLRCSPKSGHDTVSWYQQALGQGPQFIFQYYEEEERQRGNFPDRFSGHQFPNYSSELNVNALLLGDSALYLCASSRLGGTNEKLFFGSGTQLSVL.

The chain employs TRBV11-2 and TRBJ2-5; D may be TRBD2 (6 bases). CDR1 is SGHAT and CDR2 is FQNNGV in the germline V gene. This CDR3 is built from 14 residues. V was pared by 4 bases and J by 9 bases, with 18 bases between. CDR3: CASSSLQAPGAQYF. The CDR3, as DNA: TGTGCCAGCAGCTCCCTCCAGGCCCCGGGGGCCCAGTACTTC. The full variable domain, with the rest looked up from reference TRBV11-2 and TRBJ2-5, is EAGVAQSPRYKIIEKRQSVAFWCNPISGHATLYWYQQILGQGPKLLIQFQNNGVVDDSQLPKDRFSAERLKGVDSTLKIQPAKLEDSAVYLCASSSLQAPGAQYFGPGTRLLVL.

J is TRBJ1-1 and V is TRBV6-1; a weak D match, TRBD1 (5 bases). V was shortened by 0 bases and J by 0 bases, with 8 bases between the two germline ends. CDR1 is MNHNS, CDR2 SASEGT, per germline. CDR3 size: 15 residues. The CDR3 region is CASSEARTLNTEAFF. The DNA of the CDR3 is TGTGCCAGCAGTGAAGCGCGGACACTGAACACTGAAGCTTTCTTT.

The sample holds one count of this clone. This rearrangement joins TRBV2 to TRBJ1-2; 7 bases line up with TRBD1. This CDR3 contains 15 residues. Trimming at V came to 4 bases and at J to 5 bases, leaving 10 bases not matched to a gene. CDR1 SNHLY and CDR2 FYNNEI come from the germline V gene. CDR3 in DNA: TGTGCCAGCAGTGTCGCGGAGGGGGCAAGGTATGGCTACACCTTC. Its protein product is CASSVAEGARYGYTF.

The genes are TRBV23-1 and TRBJ1-2; the D is unclear. TRBV23-1 is filed as an ORF, its function uncertain. V shed 2 bases and J shed 0 bases, with 19 bases lying between them. The CDR3 spans 18 residues. The CDR3 region is CASSQISVILSANYGYTF. Here the CDR3 DNA reads TGCGCCAGCAGTCAAATATCTGTCATCTTATCAGCTAACTATGGCTACACCTTC.

V gene TRBV19 combines with J gene TRBJ1-2; 8 bases fit TRBD1. This CDR3 is 13 amino acids long. Trimming at V came to 5 bases and at J to 4 bases, leaving 3 bases not matched to a gene. CDR1 is LNHDA and CDR2 is SQIVND in the germline V gene (reference sequence). The CDR3 bases are TGTGCCAGTAGTCCAGGGGGCGTCTATGGCTACACCTTC. Protein product: CASSPGGVYGYTF.

The chain joins TRBV4-1 to TRBJ2-1, with 10 bases fitting TRBD1. CDR3 length equals 19 residues. Losses at the gene ends were 4 bases for V and 4 bases for J; bases not matched to a gene: 16. The germline V gene has CDR1 MGHRA and CDR2 YSYEKL. Here the CDR3 DNA reads TGCGCCAGCAGCCCGAGGACAGGGGGAGGCGGGATACGGTACAATGAGCAGTTCTTC. Protein product: CASSPRTGGGGIRYNEQFF.

This clone was seen more than once but under ten times. The chain joins TRBV7-8 to TRBJ2-5, with 14 positions matching TRBD2. Germline V gives CDR1 SGHVS, CDR2 FQNEAQ. After removal of 5 bases from V and 4 bases from J, the junction contained 6 bases not matched to a gene. The CDR3 is 16 residues long. CDR3 sequence (DNA): TGTGCCAGCAGCCTTTACGGGACTAGCGGGAGAGAGACCCAGTACTTC. It yields the protein CASSLYGTSGRETQYF.

The rearrangement joins TRBV27 to TRBJ1-1, with D unclear. V was trimmed by 8 bases and J by 5 bases, leaving 24 bases between them. The CDR3 covers 16 residues. Germline CDR1 reads MNHEY; CDR2 reads SMNVEV (reference sequence). CDR3 sequence (DNA): TGTGCCAGCGGGTCAGGAGCTTCCTCGAGGGAAACTGAAGCTTTCTTT. This encodes CASGSGASSRETEAFF.

The chain couples TRBV6-5 to TRBJ2-7, with 14 nucleotides matching TRBD2. The CDR3 runs to 15 residues. V dropped 5 bases and J dropped 2; count of bases not matched to a gene: 2. From germline, CDR1 is MNHEY and CDR2 SVGAGI. CDR3 in DNA: TGTGCCAGCAGTGGGACTAGCGGGGGAACCTACGAGCAGTACTTC. This translates into CASSGTSGGTYEQYF.

The chain couples TRBV27 to TRBJ1-6, with D possibly matching TRBD1 (5 bases). The germline V gene encodes CDR1 MNHEY and CDR2 SMNVEV (reference sequence). The CDR3 has 15 amino acids. Trimming removed 5 bases at V and 8 bases at J, with 16 bases between. CDR3 residues: CASSPQGGQHSPLHF. Here the CDR3 DNA reads TGTGCCAGCAGTCCCCAGGGAGGTCAACATTCACCCCTCCACTTT.

The chain employs TRBV18 and TRBJ2-1; 10 bases fit TRBD2. J lost 7 bases, V lost 0 bases, and 9 bases had no gene match. The CDR3 sequence is 17 residues long. The germline CDR1 and CDR2 sequences are KGHSH and LQKENI. The CDR3 is CASSPPGLAGVVNEQFF. The CDR3 DNA reads TGTGCCAGCTCACCACCAGGTCTAGCGGGAGTTGTAAATGAGCAGTTCTTC. The entire variable domain, with the rest obtained from reference TRBV18 and TRBJ2-1, is as follows: NAGVMQNPRHLVRRRGQEARLRCSPMKGHSHVYWYRQLPEEGLKFMVYLQKENIIDESGMPKERFSAEFPKEGPSILRIQQVVRGDSAAYFCASSPPGLAGVVNEQFFGPGTRLTVL.

V usage is TRBV9 and J usage is TRBJ1-1, with TRBD1 matching 11 bases. The CDR3 is 18 residues long. Germline V gives CDR1 SGDLS, CDR2 YYNGEE. V shed 3 bases, J shed 0 bases, and the junction held 10 bases outside the gene matches. CDR3 DNA sequence: TGTGCCAGCAGCGCGTCCACCGGGACAGGGGGGATGAACACTGAAGCTTTCTTT. Translation gives CASSASTGTGGMNTEAFF.

The J gene is TRBJ2-1, the V gene TRBV11-3; 8 bases are shared with TRBD2. The CDR3 contains 17 residues. V lost 3 bases to trimming and J lost 10 bases; unmatched junction nucleotides: 17. Germline V CDR1 and CDR2: SGHNT, YENEEA. Here the CDR3 reads CASSLRPGLEGSGEQFF. CDR3 nucleotide sequence: TGTGCCAGCAGCTTGAGACCGGGACTAGAGGGCTCAGGGGAGCAGTTCTTC.

This chain joins TRBV5-1 and TRBJ2-5; 9 bases fit TRBD2. This CDR3 spans 16 amino acids. Trimming at V came to 3 bases and at J to 4 bases, leaving 10 bases not matched to a gene. Germline CDR1 is SGHRS and CDR2 is YFSETQ. Here the CDR3 reads CASSWGAGGRRETQYF. CDR3 coding DNA: TGCGCCAGCAGCTGGGGTGCGGGAGGGCGTCGAGAGACCCAGTACTTC.

The V call is TRBV7-8, the J call TRBJ2-2; 7 nucleotides agree with TRBD1. CDR3 size: 15 residues. The germline V gene encodes CDR1 SGHVS and CDR2 FQNEAQ. The V segment lost 5 bases and the J segment 6 bases; nucleotides outside the gene matches: 9. Here the CDR3 DNA reads TGTGCCAGCAGCCCCGGGACAGTAGAGGCCGGGGAGCTGTTTTTT. Translation gives CASSPGTVEAGELFF.

The CDR3 is CASSQGGPEAFF. The CDR3, as DNA: TGTGCCAGCAGCCAGGGAGGCCCTGAAGCTTTCTTT. The gene calls are TRBV28 and TRBJ1-1; TRBD1 is a possible D gene (5 bases). Trimming took 6 bases from V and 6 from J, leaving 11 bases between them. There are 12 residues in the CDR3. The germline V gene encodes CDR1 MDHEN and CDR2 SYDVKM.

This chain uses TRBV19 with TRBJ1-2; D is uncertain. The V and J ends lost 6 bases and 8 bases respectively, with 10 bases between them. CDR3 length: 11 residues. Germline CDR1 reads LNHDA; CDR2 reads SQIVND (reference sequence). The chain's CDR3 is CASRYSLGYTF. The CDR3 coding sequence is TGTGCCAGTAGATACAGTCTGGGCTACACCTTC.

The chain couples TRBV28 to TRBJ2-1, with 15 bases matching TRBD2. This CDR3 is built from 16 residues. J gave up 16 bases and V 4 bases, and 14 bases lay outside the gene matches. Germline V lookup: CDR1 MDHEN, CDR2 SYDVKM. The CDR3 nucleotides read TGTGCCAGCAGTTCCACCCTTTTGGGACTAGCGGGAGGTAAATTCTTC. This encodes CASSSTLLGLAGGKFF.

This sequence joins TRBV29-1 and TRBJ2-2; D gene uncertain. CDR3 length equals 14 residues. The V end lost 7 bases, the J end lost 5 bases, and 17 bases lay between the germline ends. The germline gives CDR1 SQVTM, CDR2 ANQGSEA. The CDR3 loop is CSARPEVLTGELFF. In DNA form, the CDR3 reads TGCAGCGCCAGACCAGAGGTCCTGACCGGGGAGCTGTTTTTT.

The CDR3 DNA is TGCGCCAGCAGCTTGGGAGAAGTTTATAATTCACCCCTCCACTTT. It specifies CASSLGEVYNSPLHF. The genes are TRBV5-1 and TRBJ1-6; D ambiguous. Deletions cut 0 bases from V and 4 bases from J, with 8 bases between. This CDR3 is 15 amino acids long. Germline V gives CDR1 SGHRS, CDR2 YFSETQ. The full variable domain, rest sourced from reference TRBV5-1 and TRBJ1-6, is KAGVTQTPRYLIKTRGQQVTLSCSPISGHRSVSWYQQTPGQGLQFLFEYFSETQRNKGNFPGRFSGRQFSNSRSEMNVSTLELGDSALYLCASSLGEVYNSPLHFGNGTRLTVT.

This rearrangement joins TRBV27 to TRBJ1-5; D is uncertain. This CDR3 is 13 amino acids long. V was pared by 6 bases and J by 0 bases, with 6 bases between. CDR1 MNHEY and CDR2 SMNVEV come from the germline V gene (reference sequence). CDR3 bases: TGTGCCAGCAGACTTTATAGCAATCAGCCCCAGCATTTT. Residues: CASRLYSNQPQHF.

The sample holds a few counts of this clone. The chain couples TRBV18 to TRBJ1-1; weak D call: TRBD1 (5 bases). V lost 2 bases and J 6 bases, leaving 10 bases between the germline ends. This CDR3 comprises 13 residues. The germline CDR1 and CDR2 sequences are KGHSH and LQKENI. DNA of the CDR3: TGTGCCAGCTCACCAACAGGTGGGCCTGAAGCTTTCTTT. Its translation is CASSPTGGPEAFF.

The rearrangement joins TRBV4-1 to TRBJ2-1; D unclear. The CDR3 is made up of 12 amino acids. CDR1 MGHRA and CDR2 YSYEKL come from the germline V gene. Deletions cut 5 bases from V and 9 bases from J, with 11 bases between. CDR3 loop: CASSSTRSEQFF. As DNA, the CDR3 is TGCGCCAGCAGCTCAACACGGAGTGAGCAGTTCTTC.

This clone was counted a single time. V gene TRBV7-9 combines with J gene TRBJ2-1; 7 nucleotides align to TRBD2. In germline, CDR1 is SEHNR, CDR2 FQNEAQ (reference sequence). The ends lost 4 bases at V and 9 bases at J; junction bases unmatched: 0. The CDR3 covers 11 residues. The CDR3 DNA reads TGTGCCAGCAGCTCTAGCGGTGAGCAGTTCTTC. Translation gives CASSSSGEQFF.

The V call is TRBV5-1, the J call TRBJ2-1; D may be TRBD1 (5 bases). Germline V gene sequence: CDR1 SGHRS, CDR2 YFSETQ. The V and J ends lost 0 bases and 4 bases respectively, with 8 bases between them. The CDR3 sequence is 14 residues long. The CDR3 here is CASSLGQTYNEQFF. The DNA for the CDR3 is TGCGCCAGCAGCTTGGGACAGACTTACAATGAGCAGTTCTTC.

The gene calls are TRBV7-9 and TRBJ1-2, with D perhaps matching TRBD1 (6 bases). Trimming shortened V by 5 bases and J by 0 bases, and 10 bases separated the two germline ends. Germline CDR1 reads SEHNR; CDR2 reads FQNEAQ (reference sequence). The CDR3 loop spans 14 amino acids. In DNA, the CDR3 is TGTGCCAGCAGCGCGGACAGCACTAACTATGGCTACACCTTC. This sequence encodes CASSADSTNYGYTF.